The 13 T cell receptor delta chains presented below share a single source sample, sequenced in a study of gamma-delta T cells after stem cell transplantation. TCRdb re-called the RT-PCR reads via CATT. The sample lists around 5,700 delta-chain clones, around a tenth seen once, with less than 15% in the top ten. Sequencing was done on a sample of gamma-delta T cells. Receptors originate from a human donor. It is not recorded whose cells these are; they may come from a transplant donor.

Within the sample, this clone is medium-sized. The same CDR3 arises from other DNA sequences in this sample as well. This rearrangement joins TRDV2 to TRDJ1; TRDD3 matches at 11 bases. The CDR3 length is 16 residues. The J segment lost 3 bases and the V segment lost 1 base, leaving 6 bases of the junction unmatched. Germline loops: CDR1 GEAIGNYY, CDR2 EKD. The CDR3 loop is CACDTWGIRGSDKLIF. DNA for the CDR3: TGTGCCTGTGACACATGGGGGATACGCGGGTCCGATAAACTCATCTTT.

This clone has just a few counts. Possible read error: a much larger clone is one base away. This chain joins TRDV2 and TRDJ1; 7 positions agree with TRDD3. The CDR3 loop spans 17 amino acids. CDR1 is GEAIGNYY and CDR2 is EKD in the germline V gene. With V trimmed by 0 bases and J by 0 bases, 9 bases remained unmatched. The CDR3 nucleotides are TGTGCCTGTGACACCCTGGCTGGGGGGCCGTACACCGATAAACTCATCTTT. Its protein is CACDTLAGGPYTDKLIF.

The chain recombines TRDV2 with TRDJ3, with a tentative D call TRDD3 (5 bases). Germline CDR1 GEAIGNYY, CDR2 EKD. This CDR3 comprises 19 residues. V was cut by 0 bases and J by 2 bases, with 16 bases left in between. CDR3 sequence reads: CACDTAGSRSPWDTRQMFF. CDR3 nucleotide sequence: TGTGCCTGTGACACCGCTGGGTCCCGATCCCCCTGGGACACCCGACAGATGTTTTTC.

This clone was detected a few times. The chain employs TRDV2 and TRDJ1, with 7 positions matching TRDD1. This CDR3 is built from 21 residues. The germline CDR1 and CDR2 sequences are GEAIGNYY and EKD. V lost 0 bases, J lost 2 bases, and 23 bases stayed unmatched. The CDR3 sequence is CACDTVSNSHLVSSNTDKLIF. DNA for the CDR3: TGTGCCTGTGACACCGTGTCAAATAGTCATCTGGTTTCCTCTAATACCGATAAACTCATCTTT.

Judged by abundance, this clone is large. Distinct nucleotide sequences in the sample also encode this CDR3. The gene calls are TRDV2 and TRDJ1; 11 bases line up with TRDD3. Germline CDR1 GEAIGNYY, CDR2 EKD. Trimming at V came to 3 bases and at J to 0 bases, leaving 20 bases not matched to a gene. The CDR3 is 21 amino acids. The CDR3: CACDPVRSELGDNRDTDKLIF. The CDR3 bases are TGTGCCTGTGACCCTGTACGTTCCGAACTGGGGGATAATCGGGACACCGATAAACTCATCTTT.

This clone is deemed large. Other nucleotide sequences from this sample produce the same CDR3. The CDR3 spells CACDPLGETRYTDKLIF. Written as DNA, the CDR3 is TGTGCCTGTGACCCCCTGGGGGAGACAAGGTACACCGATAAACTCATCTTT. The chain combines TRDV2 with TRDJ1; 8 nucleotides align to TRDD3. The CDR3 spans 17 residues. Trimming cost V 3 bases and J 0 bases; bases outside gene matches: 11. CDR1 GEAIGNYY and CDR2 EKD come from the germline V gene.

Note on this clone: TCRdb's protein sequence differs at residue 13 from the translated DNA; the protein presented here follows the DNA. The chain is built from TRAV38-2/DV8 and TRDJ1, with 11 nucleotides matching TRDD3. V lost 0 bases, J lost 5 bases, and 12 bases stayed unmatched. This CDR3 has 18 residues. Germline V gene lookup returns CDR1 TSESDYY and CDR2 QEAYKQQN. CDR3 in DNA: TGTGCTTATAGGAGCGCGCCTAGTGGGGGATACGCAAGAGATAAACTCATCTTT. Its translation is CAYRSAPSGGYARDKLIF.

This clone was observed a few times. The protein given by TCRdb reflects a much larger clone and differs at residue 15 from this DNA's translation, likely from a read error; the protein shown is the DNA's translation. V gene TRDV2 combines with J gene TRDJ1, with 8 positions matching TRDD3. Germline V CDR1 and CDR2: GEAIGNYY, EKD. This CDR3 region has 19 residues. DNA for the CDR3: TGTGCCTGTGACACCGTAGCTGGGGGAGCCGACTTGTACACCAATAAACTCATCTTT. Its protein is CACDTVAGGADLYTNKLIF.

Concerning this clone: A much larger clone differs by one base, so this may be a read error. Within the sample, other DNA sequences also encode this same CDR3. The V call is TRDV2, the J call TRDJ1; no firm D call. The CDR3 has 14 amino acids. The V gene's germline CDR1 is GEAIGNYY and CDR2 EKD. In DNA, the CDR3 is TGTGCCTGTGACACGTTACTGATGACCGATAAGCTCATCTTT. Translating gives CACDTLLMTDKLIF.

The table lists this clone with a few counts. This chain joins TRDV2 and TRDJ3; weak D call: TRDD3 (5 bases). The CDR3 has 19 amino acids. Trimming took off 0 bases at V and 0 bases at J, with 14 bases between the two ends. CDR1 and CDR2 (germline): GEAIGNYY, EKD. CDR3 residues: CACDTGDLISSWDTRQMFF. CDR3 DNA: TGTGCCTGTGACACCGGGGACCTAATTAGCTCCTGGGACACCCGACAGATGTTTTTC.

The chain employs TRDV2 and TRDJ1; 13 bases line up with TRDD3. Trimming took 1 base from V and 0 from J; bases not matched to a gene: 4. Germline assignment: CDR1 GEAIGNYY and CDR2 EKD. The CDR3 runs to 17 residues. In DNA, the CDR3 is TGTGCCTGTGACACGCTGACTGGGGGATACGACACCGATAAACTCATCTTT. This encodes CACDTLTGGYDTDKLIF.

The chain employs TRDV2 and TRDJ1, with TRDD3 as a possible D gene (5 bases). Germline CDR1 reads GEAIGNYY; CDR2 reads EKD. V shed 0 bases and J shed 4 bases, with 23 bases lying between them. The CDR3 is 18 amino acids. CDR3 in amino acids: CACDTLSDPGFSDDKLIF. DNA for the CDR3: TGTGCCTGTGACACCTTATCTGATCCTGGGTTTAGTGACGATAAACTCATCTTT.

This clone is medium-sized by share. V is TRDV2 and J is TRDJ1, with 9 positions matching TRDD3. J lost 0 bases, V lost 0 bases, and 13 bases had no gene match. Germline V gene sequence: CDR1 GEAIGNYY, CDR2 EKD. The CDR3 consists of 19 residues. The CDR3 is CACDTVFSGGSRDTDKLIF. The CDR3 region has the DNA TGTGCCTGTGACACCGTCTTCTCTGGGGGATCGAGGGACACCGATAAACTCATCTTT.